This T cell receptor (beta chain) was documented in a study of beta chain features in type 1 diabetes. Study-wide points: TCRB CDR3s from Type 1 diabetes patients were moderately but significantly shorter in all four CD4+ subsets. These data did not resolve whether HLA type affects TCRB rearrangement.

The ends were cut back, 2 bases at V and 3 bases at J, with 11 bases in the middle. The CDR3 runs 15 residues. Germline-derived CDR1 and CDR2 are KGHSH and LQKENI. Expressed TCRB transcripts were sequenced because the entire RNA isolate underwent reverse transcription. Here immunoSEQ multiplex PCR was the method, and the copy in TCRdb shows in-frame clones only, minus some. The table records 60,000 to 75,000 clones, roughly 50% of them present only once. Remarks on this clone: Its antigen is as yet unknown.

Sequenced material: central memory CD4+ T cells from blood. This chain uses TRBV18 with TRBJ1-5; D perhaps matches TRBD1 (5 bases). The receptor comes from a man aged 25 to 40 with type 1 diabetes. CDR3 protein: CASSPSGHPNQPQHF. The CDR3, as DNA: TGTGCCAGCTCACCATCCGGACATCCCAATCAGCCCCAGCATTTT.